The TCR beta chain described here comes from a study of shared clonotypes between healthy human individuals. Libraries were prepared by immunoSEQ multiplex PCR; TCRdb keeps only in-frame clonotypes and omits some of them. The table lists 2.3 million or so clones, approximately 95% of them singletons, with 0.3% to 0.4% in the top ten. Study-level results: Naive subsets generally had larger estimated richness than memory subsets.

Note on this clone: No antigen is known for it. Other DNA sequences from this sample encode an identical CDR3 as well.

Germline V gene sequence: CDR1 MNHEY, CDR2 SMNVEV (reference sequence). V dropped 2 bases and J dropped 6; count of bases not matched to a gene: 3. The CDR3 is 13 residues long. The source is a man aged 18 to 29 in good health. Some clones in this sample may be carry-over from other donors' samples. Sequenced input: naive CD4+ T cells from PBMCs. Regarding subset: CD45RA+ positively selected. The chain employs TRBV27 and TRBJ1-2; 7 positions match TRBD1. The CDR3, as DNA: TGTGCCAGCAGTTTACTCAGGGGGGATGGCTACACCTTC. It specifies CASSLLRGDGYTF.